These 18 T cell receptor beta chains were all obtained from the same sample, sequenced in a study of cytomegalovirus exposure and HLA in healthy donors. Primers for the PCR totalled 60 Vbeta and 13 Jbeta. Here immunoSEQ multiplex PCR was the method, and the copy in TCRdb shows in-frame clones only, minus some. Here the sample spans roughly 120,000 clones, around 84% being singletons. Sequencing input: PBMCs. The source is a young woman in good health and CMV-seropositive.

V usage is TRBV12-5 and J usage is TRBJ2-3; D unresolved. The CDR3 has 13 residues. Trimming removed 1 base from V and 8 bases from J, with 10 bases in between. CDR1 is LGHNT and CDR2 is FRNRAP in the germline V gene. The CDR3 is CASGLDGIGTQYF. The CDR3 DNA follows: TGTGCTAGTGGTTTGGACGGTATTGGTACGCAGTATTTT.

CDR3 bases: TGTGCCAGCAGCTCAACAGGGGTGGGCGAGCAGTACTTC. It translates to CASSSTGVGEQYF. The chain links TRBV7-3 to TRBJ2-7; 7 positions match TRBD1. This CDR3 comprises 13 residues. V was clipped by 4 bases and J by 6 bases; unmatched bases: 6. Germline V gives CDR1 SGHTA, CDR2 FQGTGA. The whole variable domain, filled in from reference TRBV7-3 and TRBJ2-7, reads GAGVSQTPSNKVTEKGKYVELRCDPISGHTALYWYRQSLGQGPEFLIYFQGTGAADDSGLPNDRFFAVRPEGSVSTLKIQRTERGDSAVYLCASSSTGVGEQYFGPGTRLTVT.

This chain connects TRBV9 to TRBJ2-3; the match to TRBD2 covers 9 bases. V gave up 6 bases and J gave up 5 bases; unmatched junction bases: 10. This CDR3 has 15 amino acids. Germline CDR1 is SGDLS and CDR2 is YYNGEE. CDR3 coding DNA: TGTGCCAGCACCCGTGGCGGGGGGGCCGGAGATACGCAGTATTTT. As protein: CASTRGGGAGDTQYF.

This CDR3 is CASGGGETSPNTQYF. DNA of the CDR3: TGCGCCAGCGGTGGTGGGGAGACGTCACCCAATACGCAGTATTTT. The V call is TRBV5-1, the J call TRBJ2-3; D perhaps matches TRBD2 (5 bases). The V gene lost 7 bases and the J gene lost 7 bases, with 22 bases spanning the gap. CDR3 length: 15 residues. The germline V gene has CDR1 SGHRS and CDR2 YFSETQ.

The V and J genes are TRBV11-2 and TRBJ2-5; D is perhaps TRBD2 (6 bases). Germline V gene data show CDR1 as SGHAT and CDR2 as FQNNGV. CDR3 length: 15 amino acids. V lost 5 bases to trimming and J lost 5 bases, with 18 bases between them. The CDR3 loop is CASSPVFGSPETQYF. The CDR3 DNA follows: TGTGCCAGCAGCCCAGTGTTCGGGAGCCCGGAGACCCAGTACTTC.

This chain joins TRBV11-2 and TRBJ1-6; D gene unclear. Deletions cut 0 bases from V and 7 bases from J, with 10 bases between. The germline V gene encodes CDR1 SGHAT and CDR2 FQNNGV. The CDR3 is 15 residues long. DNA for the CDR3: TGTGCCAGCAGCTTAGATGATTCACTAAATTCACCCCTCCACTTT. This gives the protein CASSLDDSLNSPLHF. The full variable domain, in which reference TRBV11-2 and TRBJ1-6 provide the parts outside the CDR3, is EAGVAQSPRYKIIEKRQSVAFWCNPISGHATLYWYQQILGQGPKLLIQFQNNGVVDDSQLPKDRFSAERLKGVDSTLKIQPAKLEDSAVYLCASSLDDSLNSPLHFGNGTRLTVT.

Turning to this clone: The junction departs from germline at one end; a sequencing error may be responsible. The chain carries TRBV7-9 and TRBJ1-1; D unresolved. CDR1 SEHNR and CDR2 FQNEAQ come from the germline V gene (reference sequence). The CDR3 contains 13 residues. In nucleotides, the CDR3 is TGTTCCAGCAGCTTAGTAGCCGAAAGTGAAGCTTTCTTT. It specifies CSSSLVAESEAFF.

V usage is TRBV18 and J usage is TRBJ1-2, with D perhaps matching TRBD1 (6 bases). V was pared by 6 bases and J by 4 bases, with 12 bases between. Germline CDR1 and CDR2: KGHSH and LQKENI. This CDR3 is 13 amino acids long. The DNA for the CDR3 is TGTGCCAGCTCCAGGGGTGGCGGCTATGGCTACACCTTC. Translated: CASSRGGGYGYTF.

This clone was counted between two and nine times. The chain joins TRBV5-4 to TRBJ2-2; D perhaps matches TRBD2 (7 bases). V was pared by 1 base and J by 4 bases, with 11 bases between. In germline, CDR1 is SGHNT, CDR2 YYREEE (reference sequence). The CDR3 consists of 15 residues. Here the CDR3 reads CASSLSRGATGELFF. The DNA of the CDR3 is TGTGCCAGCAGCTTGAGTCGGGGGGCCACCGGGGAGCTGTTTTTT.

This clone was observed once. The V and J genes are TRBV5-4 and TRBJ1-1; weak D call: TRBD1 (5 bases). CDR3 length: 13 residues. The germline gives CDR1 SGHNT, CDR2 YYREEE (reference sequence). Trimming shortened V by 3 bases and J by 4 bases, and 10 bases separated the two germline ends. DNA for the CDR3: TGTGCCAGCAGCTCGGGGGGGACCACTGAAGCTTTCTTT. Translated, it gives CASSSGGTTEAFF.

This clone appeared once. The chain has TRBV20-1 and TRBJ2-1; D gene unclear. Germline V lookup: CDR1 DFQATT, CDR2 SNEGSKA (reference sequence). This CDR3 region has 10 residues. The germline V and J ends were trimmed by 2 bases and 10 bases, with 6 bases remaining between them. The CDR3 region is CSARSREQFF. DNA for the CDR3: TGCAGTGCTAGATCCAGGGAGCAGTTCTTC.

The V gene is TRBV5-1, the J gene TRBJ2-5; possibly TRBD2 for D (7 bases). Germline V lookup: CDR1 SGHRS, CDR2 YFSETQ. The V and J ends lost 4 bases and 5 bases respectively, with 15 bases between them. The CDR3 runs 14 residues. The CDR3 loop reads CASSLGGLGETQYF. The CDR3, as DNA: TGCGCCAGCAGCCTCGGGGGGCTCGGGGAGACCCAGTACTTC.

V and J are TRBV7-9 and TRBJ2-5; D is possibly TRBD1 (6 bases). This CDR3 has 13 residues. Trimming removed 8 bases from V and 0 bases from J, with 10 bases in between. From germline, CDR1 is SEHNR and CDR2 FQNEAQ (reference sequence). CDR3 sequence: CASLQGNQETQYF. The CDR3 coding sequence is TGTGCCAGCCTCCAGGGGAACCAAGAGACCCAGTACTTC.

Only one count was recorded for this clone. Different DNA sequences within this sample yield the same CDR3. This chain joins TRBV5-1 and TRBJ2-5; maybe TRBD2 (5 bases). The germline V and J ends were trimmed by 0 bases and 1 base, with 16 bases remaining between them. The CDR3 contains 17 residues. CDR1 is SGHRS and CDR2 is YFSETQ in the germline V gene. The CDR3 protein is CASSLGVLVKSQETQYF. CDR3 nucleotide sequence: TGCGCCAGCAGCTTGGGAGTACTAGTGAAGTCCCAAGAGACCCAGTACTTC.

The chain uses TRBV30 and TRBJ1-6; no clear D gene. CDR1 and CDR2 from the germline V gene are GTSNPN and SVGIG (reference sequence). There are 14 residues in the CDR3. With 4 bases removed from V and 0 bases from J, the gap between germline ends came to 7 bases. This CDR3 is CAWTMSSYNSPLHF. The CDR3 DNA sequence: TGTGCCTGGACGATGAGCTCCTATAATTCACCCCTCCACTTT.

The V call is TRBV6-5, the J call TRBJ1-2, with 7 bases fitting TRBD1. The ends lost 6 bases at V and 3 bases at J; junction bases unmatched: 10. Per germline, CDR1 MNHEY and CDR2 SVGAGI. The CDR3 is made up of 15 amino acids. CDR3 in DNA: TGTGCCAGCAGCCCCGACTTGGGGACAGACTATGGCTACACCTTC. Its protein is CASSPDLGTDYGYTF.

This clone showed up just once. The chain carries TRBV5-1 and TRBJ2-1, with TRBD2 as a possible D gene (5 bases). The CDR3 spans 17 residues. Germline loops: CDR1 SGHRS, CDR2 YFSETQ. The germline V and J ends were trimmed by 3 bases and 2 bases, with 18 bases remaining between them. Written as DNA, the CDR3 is TGCGCCAGCAGCTACTTTTATAGCGTCCTGACCTACAATGAGCAGTTCTTC. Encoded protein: CASSYFYSVLTYNEQFF.

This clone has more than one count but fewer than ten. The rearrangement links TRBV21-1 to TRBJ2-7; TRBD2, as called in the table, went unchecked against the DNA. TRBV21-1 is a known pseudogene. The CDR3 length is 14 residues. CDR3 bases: TGTGCCAGCAGCAATTGGAGAGGATTCTACGAGCAGTACTTC. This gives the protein CASSNWRGFYEQYF.